These 28 T cell receptor beta chains came from one sample sequenced in a study of blood T cells in healthy people across ages. It was with a sample-barcoded 5' primer and a J-beta primer mix that a second PCR of roughly 7 to 12 cycles was run. TCRdb processed the 5' RACE reads anew with MiXCR; each CDR3 protein has one entry. The sample consists of some 1.5 million distinct CDR3 sequences, roughly 27% of them appearing once. Sequencing was carried out using blood. All receptors derive from a woman under 40 in good health.

The genes are TRBV7-9 and TRBJ1-1; 9 bases line up with TRBD1. Germline values: CDR1 SEHNR, CDR2 FQNEAQ (reference sequence). The CDR3 has 15 amino acids. V shed 0 bases, J shed 7 bases, and the junction held 6 bases outside the gene matches. DNA for the CDR3: TGTGCCAGCAGCTTAGCCGGGACAGGGTTTGGTGAAGCTTTCTTT. It specifies CASSLAGTGFGEAFF. The variable domain in full, completed from reference TRBV7-9 and TRBJ1-1, reads DTGVSQNPRHKITKRGQNVTFRCDPISEHNRLYWYRQTLGQGPEFLTYFQNEAQLEKSRLLSDRFSAERPKGSFSTLEIQRTEQGDSAMYLCASSLAGTGFGEAFFGQGTRLTVV.

As to this clonotype: A single base separates this from a much larger clone, so it may be a read error. The chain couples TRBV20-1 to TRBJ2-5, with 9 bases fitting TRBD2. The J call may be mistaken, given a closer DNA end match to TRBJ2-7. CDR1 and CDR2 (germline): DFQATT, SNEGSKA (reference sequence). The CDR3 sequence is 13 residues long. The CDR3 DNA reads as TGCAGTGCTAGGAGGACTAGCGCCTACGAGCAGTACTTC. Its translation is CSARRTSAYEQYF.

The chain links TRBV5-1 to TRBJ2-3; D is unclear. V gave up 0 bases and J gave up 4 bases, with 9 bases separating them. The V gene's germline CDR1 is SGHRS and CDR2 YFSETQ. The CDR3 spans 14 residues. The CDR3 coding sequence is TGCGCCAGCAGCTTGGAATACGGTTCAGATACGCAGTATTTT. This sequence encodes CASSLEYGSDTQYF. Variable domain in full (rest from reference TRBV5-1 and TRBJ2-3): KAGVTQTPRYLIKTRGQQVTLSCSPISGHRSVSWYQQTPGQGLQFLFEYFSETQRNKGNFPGRFSGRQFSNSRSEMNVSTLELGDSALYLCASSLEYGSDTQYFGPGTRLTVL.

Comment on this clonotype: A much larger clone lies a single base off, so this may be a read error. The genes are TRBV29-1 and TRBJ2-4; D not resolved. Germline CDR1 reads SQVTM; CDR2 reads ANQGSEA. The V end was cut by 7 bases, the J end by 9 bases, with 16 bases between. This CDR3 is 12 amino acids long. CDR3 DNA: TGCAGCGCGAGGATTGGGCCCAGCATTCAGTACTTC. Protein product: CSARIGPSIQYF. Complete variable domain (other parts from reference TRBV29-1 and TRBJ2-4): SAVISQKPSRDICQRGTSLTIQCQVDSQVTMMFWYRQQPGQSLTLIATANQGSEATYESGFVIDKFPISRPNLTFSTLTVSNMSPEDSSIYLCSARIGPSIQYFGAGTRLSVL.

The rearrangement uses TRBV28 and TRBJ2-5; D may be TRBD2 (5 bases). CDR1 MDHEN and CDR2 SYDVKM come from the germline V gene. V lost 8 bases and J lost 11, with 21 bases in between. CDR3 size: 13 residues. The CDR3 nucleotides read TGTGCCAGCTCCCTACCGGAGGTTAACGGGCAGTACTTC. Encoded protein: CASSLPEVNGQYF.

This clonotype was observed a handful of times. V usage is TRBV20-1 and J usage is TRBJ2-1, with TRBD2 identical over 8 bases. The closer fit of TRBJ2-7 to the DNA end suggests the J call may be wrong. This CDR3 is built from 15 residues. CDR1 DFQATT and CDR2 SNEGSKA come from the germline V gene (reference sequence). CDR3 amino acids: CSASTSASSYNEQYF. In DNA form, the CDR3 reads TGCAGTGCTTCGACTAGCGCAAGCTCCTACAATGAGCAGTACTTC.

V usage is TRBV5-1 and J usage is TRBJ2-7, with D possibly being TRBD2 (5 bases). Looked up from germline, CDR1 is SGHRS and CDR2 is YFSETQ. The CDR3 covers 13 residues. Trimming removed 5 bases at V and 3 bases at J, with 12 bases between. This CDR3 reads CASSSTDFYEQYF. The CDR3 bases are TGCGCCAGCAGTTCGACGGACTTCTACGAGCAGTACTTC.

Of note for this clonotype: A much bigger clone sits one base away, suggesting this may be a read error. The CDR3 is CSAREGYTDAQYF. The CDR3 bases are TGCAGTGCTAGAGAGGGATACACAGATGCGCAGTATTTT. This chain joins TRBV20-1 and TRBJ2-3; D gene unclear. The CDR3 is made up of 13 amino acids. Germline V lookup: CDR1 DFQATT, CDR2 SNEGSKA (reference sequence).

V is TRBV12-3 or TRBV12-4 and J is TRBJ1-3; D call uncertain. The V end lost 5 bases, the J end lost 0 bases, and 11 bases lay between the germline ends. There are 15 residues in the CDR3. The CDR3 is CASSTAISSGNTIYF. As DNA, the CDR3 is TGTGCCAGCAGTACCGCGATAAGCTCTGGAAACACCATATATTTT.

This clonotype was observed a handful of times. The chain has TRBV27 and TRBJ1-2, with TRBD1 matching 7 bases. The V segment lost 5 bases and the J segment 5 bases; nucleotides outside the gene matches: 8. The CDR3 loop spans 14 amino acids. Germline-derived CDR1 and CDR2 are MNHEY and SMNVEV (reference sequence). The CDR3 loop reads CASSPGGFFYGYTF. The CDR3 DNA follows: TGTGCCAGCAGTCCAGGGGGTTTTTTTTATGGCTACACCTTC.

The chain joins TRBV24-1 to TRBJ2-7; a possible D gene is TRBD2 (5 bases). Per germline, CDR1 KGHDR and CDR2 SFDVKD. CDR3 length: 11 residues. The V end was cut by 9 bases, the J end by 3 bases, with 8 bases between. The CDR3 DNA reads TGTGCCACCCGTGCGGGCTACGAGCAGTACTTC. Protein sequence: CATRAGYEQYF.

The V gene is TRBV7-2, the J gene TRBJ2-3; D is undetermined. V was clipped by 2 bases and J by 2 bases, with 8 bases between them. The CDR3 runs to 14 residues. Germline V gene lookup returns CDR1 SGHTA and CDR2 FQGNSA. DNA for the CDR3: TGTGCCAGCAGCTTAACCACAGACACAGATACGCAGTATTTT. Translated, it gives CASSLTTDTDTQYF.

This clonotype came up a few times. A much larger clone differs from this one at a single base, so this may be a read error. The rearrangement links TRBV7-2 to TRBJ2-7, with D unresolved. With 1 base removed from V and 0 bases from J, the gap between germline ends came to 13 bases. Germline CDR1 and CDR2: SGHTA and FQGNSA. The CDR3 extends over 16 amino acids. This CDR3 is CASSLDPGLSSYEQYF. DNA for the CDR3: TGTGCCAGCAGCTTAGATCCGGGCCTGAGCTCCTACGAGCAGTACTTC.

The chain links TRBV2 to TRBJ1-6; TRBD1 aligns across 7 bases. The trim removed 6 bases at V and 9 bases at J, leaving 11 bases unmatched. The CDR3 runs to 15 residues. The germline gives CDR1 SNHLY, CDR2 FYNNEI. Here the CDR3 DNA reads TGTGCCAGCAGCAGGGGGACAGCCCTGTCTTCACCCCTCCACTTT. It specifies CASSRGTALSSPLHF.

This clonotype has a handful of counts. This chain joins TRBV27 and TRBJ2-7; maybe TRBD1 (5 bases). The V gene's germline CDR1 is MNHEY and CDR2 SMNVEV (reference sequence). The CDR3 loop spans 13 amino acids. V was cut by 0 bases and J by 9 bases, with 12 bases left in between. CDR3 bases: TGTGCCAGCAGTTTATCAGGGGAAGTACCGCAGTACTTC. It specifies CASSLSGEVPQYF.

In its sample, this clonotype was seen a few times. The CDR3 DNA follows: TGCAGTGCTAGATCCCCCTTGGCTAGCGGATACGAGCAGTTCTTC. Translation gives CSARSPLASGYEQFF. V usage is TRBV20-1 and J usage is TRBJ2-1, with TRBD2 identical over 7 bases. CDR1 and CDR2 (germline): DFQATT, SNEGSKA (reference sequence). V trimming: 2 bases; J trimming: 10 bases; junction bases outside the gene matches: 14. The CDR3 totals 15 residues.

The V and J genes are TRBV6-2 or TRBV6-3 and TRBJ1-2, with TRBD1 identical over 7 bases. Germline trimming cut 6 bases from V and 8 bases from J; bases unmatched to any gene: 18. CDR3 length equals 16 residues. CDR1 is MNHEY and CDR2 is SVGEGT in the germline V gene. The CDR3 region is CASRPIGTAKPGGYTF. The CDR3 region has the DNA TGTGCCAGCAGGCCCATCGGGACAGCAAAACCGGGCGGCTACACCTTC.

This clonotype was observed at least ten times. The chain recombines TRBV12-3 or TRBV12-4 with TRBJ2-5; the match to TRBD2 covers 14 bases. The CDR3 has 16 residues. The J segment lost 5 bases and the V segment lost 6 bases, leaving 8 bases of the junction unmatched. The CDR3 sequence is CASSPTSGRALETQYF. Here the CDR3 DNA reads TGTGCCAGCAGCCCGACTAGCGGGAGGGCTCTGGAGACCCAGTACTTC.

This clonotype has a handful of counts. The chain couples TRBV6-6 to TRBJ1-5, with D unresolved. The CDR3 covers 16 residues. Germline V gene lookup returns CDR1 MNHNY and CDR2 SVGAGI (reference sequence). V was pared by 5 bases and J by 0 bases, with 14 bases between. In DNA form, the CDR3 reads TGTGCCAGCAGTCCCCGGGGAGACTATAGCAATCAGCCCCAGCATTTT. It is translated as CASSPRGDYSNQPQHF.

This sequence joins TRBV5-1 and TRBJ1-2; TRBD1 agrees at 10 bases. CDR3 length: 16 amino acids. Germline loops: CDR1 SGHRS, CDR2 YFSETQ. The V segment lost 4 bases and the J segment 2 bases; nucleotides outside the gene matches: 8. DNA for the CDR3: TGCGCCAGCAGCCCAAGCCTGGACAGGGGGAACTATGGCTACACCTTC. Translated: CASSPSLDRGNYGYTF. Combining the CDR3 with reference TRBV5-1 and TRBJ1-2 gives the whole variable domain KAGVTQTPRYLIKTRGQQVTLSCSPISGHRSVSWYQQTPGQGLQFLFEYFSETQRNKGNFPGRFSGRQFSNSRSEMNVSTLELGDSALYLCASSPSLDRGNYGYTFGSGTRLTVV.

This clonotype was detected only a few times. The chain is built from TRBV28 and TRBJ2-3, with 12 nucleotides matching TRBD2. Germline assignment: CDR1 MDHEN and CDR2 SYDVKM. J was trimmed by 5 bases and V by 10 bases; bases with no gene match: 7. The CDR3 contains 14 residues. The CDR3 protein is CATQTSGSRDTQYF. The CDR3, as DNA: TGTGCCACCCAGACTAGCGGGAGTAGAGATACGCAGTATTTT.

This clonotype was counted only a few times. The chain recombines TRBV10-3 with TRBJ2-3; D is undetermined. Deletions cut 3 bases from V and 0 bases from J, with 7 bases between. The germline CDR1 and CDR2 sequences are ENHRY and SYGVKD. This CDR3 is built from 14 residues. This CDR3 reads CAISDRKSTDTQYF. Written as DNA, the CDR3 is TGTGCCATCAGTGACAGAAAAAGCACAGATACGCAGTATTTT.

The chain is built from TRBV12-3 or TRBV12-4 and TRBJ2-5; 8 bases align to TRBD2. The CDR3 spans 17 residues. Trimming took 4 bases from V and 5 from J; bases not matched to a gene: 15. CDR3 coding DNA: TGTGCCAGCAGTTCCGTCTCCCCCCGGGAGGGCCGGGAGACCCAGTACTTC. Its translation: CASSSVSPREGRETQYF.

About this clonotype itself: This may be a read error, as it is one base from a much larger clone. This chain joins TRBV12-3 or TRBV12-4 and TRBJ1-2; D is perhaps TRBD1 (5 bases). V was clipped by 10 bases and J by 8 bases, with 29 bases between them. The CDR3 is made up of 16 amino acids. CDR3 loop: CANSLGGGAGAMGYTF. For the CDR3, the DNA is TGTGCCAACAGCCTCGGGGGAGGGGCCGGTGCCATGGGCTACACCTTC.

The rearrangement links TRBV6-5 to TRBJ1-4, with 8 positions matching TRBD1. Germline V gives CDR1 MNHEY, CDR2 SVGAGI. The trim removed 4 bases at V and 9 bases at J, leaving 7 bases unmatched. The CDR3 runs to 14 residues. The CDR3 here is CASSLTGAKKKLFF. CDR3 nucleotides: TGTGCCAGCAGTTTGACAGGGGCGAAGAAAAAACTGTTTTTT.

This CDR3 reads CASSLQGQRGYTF. CDR3 nucleotides: TGTGCCAGCTCACTACAAGGCCAACGGGGCTACACCTTC. The chain combines TRBV18 with TRBJ1-2; D gene unclear. CDR3 length: 13 residues. The germline V and J ends were trimmed by 4 bases and 8 bases, with 14 bases remaining between them. In germline, CDR1 is KGHSH, CDR2 LQKENI. Drawing the rest from reference TRBV18 and TRBJ1-2, the complete variable domain is NAGVMQNPRHLVRRRGQEARLRCSPMKGHSHVYWYRQLPEEGLKFMVYLQKENIIDESGMPKERFSAEFPKEGPSILRIQQVVRGDSAAYFCASSLQGQRGYTFGSGTRLTVV.

This clonotype has at least ten counts. V usage is TRBV12-3 or TRBV12-4 and J usage is TRBJ2-7; D possibly corresponds to TRBD1 (6 bases). The CDR3 is 13 amino acids. Trimming cost V 5 bases and J 4 bases, with 12 bases left between them. The CDR3 loop is CASSPTQGYEQYF. CDR3 sequence (DNA): TGTGCCAGCAGTCCGACACAGGGTTACGAGCAGTACTTC.

This clonotype was recorded a few times. This chain links TRBV5-1 with TRBJ1-6; D uncertain. Trimming removed 0 bases from V and 5 bases from J, with 9 bases in between. Germline lookup yields CDR1 SGHRS and CDR2 YFSETQ. The CDR3 sequence is 15 residues long. The DNA of the CDR3 is TGCGCCAGCAGCTTGGGCCCCCAGGATAATTCACCCCTCCACTTT. It yields the protein CASSLGPQDNSPLHF.